This T cell receptor beta chain appears in the sequencing data of a study of cytotoxic CD8 clonotypes in ibrutinib-treated CLL. The overall study: The patients, around 10 relapsed/refractory and about 14 treatment-naive, included around 17 who were IGHV unmutated.

As to this clone: Its matching antigen is unknown.

Per germline, CDR1 SGHAT and CDR2 FQNNGV. Deletions cut 0 bases from V and 3 bases from J, with 13 bases between. This CDR3 region has 16 residues. Study-level results: With treatment, public clonotypes, which were uncommon, either contracted or remained stable. Age-matched healthy donor levels were exceeded by baseline clonality, which tracked circulating CD8+ T-cell counts. Clonality went higher at ibrutinib response and then dropped back toward baseline at progression.

The table came from immunoSEQ multiplex PCR; TCRdb's copy has only in-frame clones and leaves some out. The table has roughly 250,000 clones, roughly 70% seen once. This sequence joins TRBV11-2 and TRBJ2-3; tentative D call: TRBD2 (5 bases). The starting material was PBMCs, obtained after 24 months of ibrutinib treatment. This clonotype was obtained from a human donor with chronic lymphocytic leukemia. CDR3 coding DNA: TGTGCCAGCAGCTTAGACCCCCCACGGAGGACAGATACGCAGTATTTT. It translates to CASSLDPPRRTDTQYF.